The present entry profiles one T cell receptor (beta chain) with its context. Its cognate antigen is unknown. The repertoire was sequenced with immunoSEQ multiplex PCR; TCRdb's copy has only in-frame clones and lacks some. The sample yields 150,000 to 200,000 clones, 90% to 95% seen once. The sample belongs to a study of T cell responses to AZD1222 COVID-19 vaccine. General study findings and limits: Among spike-specific TCRs, nearly half reportedly target unmutated variant regions. Two AZD1222 doses significantly raised spike-specific TCR breadth and depth over controls. At study baseline, merely roughly 6 AZD1222 recipients were seropositive.

After removal of 7 bases from V and 4 bases from J, the junction contained 6 bases not matched to a gene. This CDR3 comprises 13 residues. Looked up from germline, CDR1 is SQVTM and CDR2 is ANQGSEA. Source: peripheral blood, taken 28 days after the second dose of the MenACWY control vaccine. The rearrangement links TRBV29-1 to TRBJ1-3; TRBD1 matches 8 bases. The origin of this receptor is an adult who received the MenACWY meningococcal vaccine as a control. This CDR3 reads CSASTGAGNTIYF. DNA for the CDR3: TGCAGCGCTTCGACAGGGGCCGGAAACACCATATATTTT.